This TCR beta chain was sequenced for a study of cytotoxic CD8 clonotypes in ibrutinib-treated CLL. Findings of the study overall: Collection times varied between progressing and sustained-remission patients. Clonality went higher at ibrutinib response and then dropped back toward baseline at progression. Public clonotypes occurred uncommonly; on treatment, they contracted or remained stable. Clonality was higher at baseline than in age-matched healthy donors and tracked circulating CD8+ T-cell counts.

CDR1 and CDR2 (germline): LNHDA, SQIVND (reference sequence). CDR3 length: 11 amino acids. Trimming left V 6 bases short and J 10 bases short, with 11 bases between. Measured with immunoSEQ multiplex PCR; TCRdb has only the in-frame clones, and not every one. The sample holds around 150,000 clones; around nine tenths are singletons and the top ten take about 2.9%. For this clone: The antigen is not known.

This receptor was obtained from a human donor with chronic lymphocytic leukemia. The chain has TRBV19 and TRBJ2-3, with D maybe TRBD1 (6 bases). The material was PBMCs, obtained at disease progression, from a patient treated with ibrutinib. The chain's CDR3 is CASRTGSAQYF. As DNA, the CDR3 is TGTGCCAGTAGAACAGGGTCCGCGCAGTATTTT. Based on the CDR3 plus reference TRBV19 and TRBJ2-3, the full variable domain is DGGITQSPKYLFRKEGQNVTLSCEQNLNHDAMYWYRQDPGQGLRLIYYSQIVNDFQKGDIAEGYSVSREKKESFPLTVTSAQKNPTAFYLCASRTGSAQYFGPGTRLTVL.